In terms of frequency, the clone carrying this T cell receptor (beta chain) is medium-sized (0.01 to 0.1%). Its antigen is still unknown. In germline, CDR1 is DFQATT, CDR2 SNEGSKA (reference sequence). The CDR3 has 14 residues. The sample originates from a study of CXCR3-negative and CXCR3-positive naive CD8 T cells. The study's findings and limits: Hydrophobicity was higher for TRB CDR3s found in CXCR3-positive naive cells than in CXCR3-negative naive cells. Naive CXCR3-negative and CXCR3-positive cells had similar TRBV-TRBJ usage; memory differed.

Triplicate sorts, around 300,000 cells apiece, were made for each CD8+ T cell subset. CD45RO-CCR7+CD27+CD95- was the phenotype of naive CD8+ T cells. 5' RACE that incorporated UMI labels was used to prepare the TRB cDNA libraries. TCRdb re-called the 5' RACE reads and shows each CDR3 protein once, DNA omitted. Its table records roughly 71,000 distinct CDR3 sequences. Specimen: naive CXCR3- CD8+ T cells from blood. Indicated subset: CD45RO-CCR7+CD27+CD95- naive CD8+ T cells lacking CXCR3 (TNR3-). The receptor comes from a human donor in good health. Some clones in this sample may be carry-over from other donors' samples. The chain has TRBV20-1 and TRBJ2-1; TCRdb's D call, TRBD2, is unchecked because there is no DNA. The CDR3 is CSANSGGDYNEQFF.